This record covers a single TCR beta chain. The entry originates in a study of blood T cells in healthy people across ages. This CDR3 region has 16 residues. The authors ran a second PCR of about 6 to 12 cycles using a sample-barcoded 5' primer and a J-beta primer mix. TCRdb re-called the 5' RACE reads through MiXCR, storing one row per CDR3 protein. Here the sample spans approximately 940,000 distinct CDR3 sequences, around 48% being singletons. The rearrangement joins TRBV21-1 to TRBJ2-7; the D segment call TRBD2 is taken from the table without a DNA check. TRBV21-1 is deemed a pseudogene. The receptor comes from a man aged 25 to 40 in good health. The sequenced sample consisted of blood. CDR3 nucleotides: TGTGCCAGCAGCAGAGGGACTAGCGGGGGGGCCTACGAGCAGTACTTC. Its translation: CASSRGTSGGAYEQYF.